These 8 T cell receptor beta chains originate from one sample sequenced in a study of blood T cell repertoires in COVID-19. This table comes from immunoSEQ multiplex PCR, and its TCRdb copy is limited to in-frame clones, with some not included. The repertoire includes 40,000 to 50,000 clones, 80% to 90% of them detected once, and 2.5% to 3.5% sits in the top ten. Material for sequencing was peripheral blood. The receptors were sampled from a woman older than 75 with acute or convalescent COVID-19.

The V call is TRBV2, the J call TRBJ2-7; D may be TRBD2 (5 bases). Trimming removed 8 bases from V and 0 bases from J, with 17 bases in between. The CDR3 is made up of 15 amino acids. Germline lookup yields CDR1 SNHLY and CDR2 FYNNEI. This chain's CDR3 is CASEGFSISSYEQYF. CDR3 DNA: TGTGCCAGCGAGGGCTTTTCAATCAGCTCCTACGAGCAGTACTTC.

The chain joins TRBV11-1 to TRBJ2-1, with TRBD1 identical over 9 bases. This CDR3 is built from 15 residues. In germline, CDR1 is SGHAT, CDR2 FQDESV (reference sequence). V shed 6 bases, J shed 6 bases, and the junction held 9 bases outside the gene matches. The CDR3 coding sequence is TGTGCCAGCAGAGGAGACAGGGGGGGTATCAATGAGCAGTTCTTC. Protein product: CASRGDRGGINEQFF.

The chain uses TRBV5-1 and TRBJ2-7, with D tentatively TRBD1 (6 bases). The V gene's germline CDR1 is SGHRS and CDR2 YFSETQ. There are 12 residues in the CDR3. V gave up 4 bases and J gave up 9 bases, with 14 bases separating them. CDR3: CASSQDSTRQYF. The CDR3 DNA reads as TGCGCCAGCAGCCAGGACAGTACAAGGCAGTACTTC. The full variable domain, rest sourced from reference TRBV5-1 and TRBJ2-7, is KAGVTQTPRYLIKTRGQQVTLSCSPISGHRSVSWYQQTPGQGLQFLFEYFSETQRNKGNFPGRFSGRQFSNSRSEMNVSTLELGDSALYLCASSQDSTRQYFGPGTRLTVT.

The chain's CDR3 is CASSSGVGNTGELFF. The CDR3 DNA sequence: TGTGCCAGCAGTTCGGGGGTCGGGAACACCGGGGAGCTGTTTTTT. The chain uses TRBV2 and TRBJ2-2; perhaps TRBD2 as D (6 bases). V dropped 5 bases and J dropped 1 base, with 11 bases sitting between them. Germline V gene lookup returns CDR1 SNHLY and CDR2 FYNNEI. This CDR3 spans 15 amino acids.

This clone was recorded only once. This sequence joins TRBV7-9 and TRBJ2-7; 7 bases line up with TRBD2. CDR1 is SEHNR, CDR2 FQNEAQ, per germline (reference sequence). The CDR3 sequence is 14 residues long. J was trimmed by 5 bases and V by 4 bases; bases with no gene match: 8. CDR3 in amino acids: CASSSLASSDEQYF. DNA of the CDR3: TGTGCCAGCAGCTCACTAGCGTCCTCTGACGAGCAGTACTTC.

In this sample, this clone turned up once. The same CDR3 can be traced to other DNA sequences in this sample. The chain carries TRBV5-1 and TRBJ1-5; D is undetermined. V was cut by 4 bases and J by 0 bases, with 11 bases left in between. Germline lookup yields CDR1 SGHRS and CDR2 YFSETQ. The CDR3 is 15 amino acids. CDR3 loop: CASSLEGSSNQPQHF. The CDR3 region has the DNA TGCGCCAGCAGCCTGGAAGGGAGTAGCAATCAGCCCCAGCATTTT.

CDR3 sequence reads: CASSLDRGLSPLHF. CDR3 DNA sequence: TGCGCCAGCAGCTTGGACAGGGGGCTGTCACCCCTCCACTTT. The rearrangement uses TRBV5-1 and TRBJ1-6, with 9 bases aligning to TRBD1. CDR1 and CDR2 from the germline V gene are SGHRS and YFSETQ. V lost 0 bases to trimming and J lost 10 bases; unmatched junction nucleotides: 2. This CDR3 has 14 amino acids.

The chain recombines TRBV3-1 (or the pseudogene TRBV3-2) with TRBJ1-2; unclear D gene. Germline CDR1 LGHDT, CDR2 YNNKEL (reference sequence). The CDR3 contains 14 residues. V was pared by 1 base and J by 2 bases, with 8 bases between. This CDR3 is CASSQGGTNYGYTF. The DNA for the CDR3 is TGTGCCAGCAGCCAAGGAGGAACCAACTATGGCTACACCTTC.